This TCR beta chain emerged from a study of CD8 T cells in Susac syndrome. The CDR3 has 12 residues. After extraction with the RNeasy kit, about 0.45 to 1 ug of the RNA was reverse transcribed using random hexamers. TCRdb processed the immunoSEQ multiplex PCR reads anew with MiXCR; each CDR3 protein has one entry. The sample shows some 240,000 distinct CDR3 sequences, 95% to 97% of them seen only once. The material sequenced was CD4+ T cells from PBMCs. This TCR derives from a human donor with Susac syndrome. The chain joins TRBV21-1 to TRBJ2-1. TRBV21-1 represents a pseudogene. The CDR3 region is CASSKGDNEQFF. CDR3 nucleotides: TGTGCCAGCAGCAAAGGGGACAATGAGCAGTTCTTC.